The clone carrying this T cell receptor (beta chain) was picked up one time. The data are from a study of T cell changes during pregnancy in multiple sclerosis. Produced via immunoSEQ multiplex PCR; TCRdb's table is partial and in-frame only. Of more than 35,000 clones in the sample, almost 95% are singletons; the top ten hold 0.43%. V was clipped by 5 bases and J by 2 bases; unmatched bases: 2. Germline CDR1 and CDR2: SEHNR and FQNEAQ (reference sequence). This CDR3 spans 13 amino acids. The chain couples TRBV7-9 to TRBJ1-2; 7 bases are a match to TRBD1. The sample consisted of CD4+ T cells from peripheral blood mononuclear cells, taken in the third trimester of pregnancy. The receptor was derived from a female donor in good health, enrolled as a control in a pregnancy study. CDR3 in amino acids: CASSVGQNYGYTF. The DNA of the CDR3 is TGTGCCAGCAGCGTGGGACAGAACTATGGCTACACCTTC.